This T cell receptor (beta chain) is drawn from a study of blood T cell repertoires in COVID-19. For the study at large: The origin of the acute and convalescent COVID-19 samples was the United States, Italy and Spain. PBMCs, B-cell-depleted T cells, or T cells were the source of the cDNA or gDNA that made up the material.

With V trimmed by 5 bases and J by 0 bases, 5 bases remained unmatched. CDR3 length equals 15 residues. Authors' analysis steps: Amplified reference gene primers provided the basis for estimating nucleated cell counts. Sequencing was performed with immunoSEQ multiplex PCR; in TCRdb, only in-frame clones are kept and a portion is missing. D and trimming come from the DNA, and the V and J calls and clone size come from that table. This sample has about 43,000 clones, with 85% to 90% found just once. Sequenced: peripheral blood. This chain uses TRBV5-3 with TRBJ2-4, with 7 bases lining up with TRBD2. TRBV5-3 is known as an ORF, though its function is uncertain. This clonotype originated in a human donor in a cohort sampled during active COVID-19. This CDR3 reads CARRGRGEAKNIQYF. The CDR3 bases are TGTGCCAGAAGGGGCCGGGGGGAAGCCAAAAACATTCAGTACTTC.